Presented here are 11 T cell receptor beta chains from one specimen sequenced in a study of shared clonotypes between healthy human individuals. Assay: immunoSEQ multiplex PCR; the TCRdb copy retains only in-frame clones and omits some. Seen here are 2 million or so clones, 90% to 95% observed once, and the top ten hold more than 0.1%. What was sequenced was naive CD4+ T cells sorted from blood. Subset indicated: CD45RA+ positively selected. Receptor source: a man between 18 and 35 years old in good health.

The chain couples TRBV18 to TRBJ1-6; 8 nucleotides line up with TRBD1. Trimming at V came to 6 bases and at J to 3 bases, leaving 4 bases not matched to a gene. This CDR3 has 15 residues. The germline CDR1 and CDR2 sequences are KGHSH and LQKENI. The chain's CDR3 is CASSRGTGYNSPLHF. CDR3 bases: TGTGCCAGCTCCCGAGGGACAGGCTATAATTCACCCCTCCACTTT.

The J gene is TRBJ2-4, the V gene TRBV4-1; no clear D gene. CDR3 length equals 15 residues. V was pared by 1 base and J by 0 bases, with 7 bases between. In germline, CDR1 is MGHRA, CDR2 YSYEKL. DNA of the CDR3: TGCGCCAGCAGCCAAGCTGGAGTAGCCAAAAACATTCAGTACTTC. It translates to CASSQAGVAKNIQYF.

V and J are TRBV4-1 and TRBJ2-5; D gene uncertain. Germline V gene data show CDR1 as MGHRA and CDR2 as YSYEKL. The CDR3 runs 13 residues. Trimming left V 0 bases short and J 7 bases short, with 9 bases between. CDR3 residues: CASSQEGSGTQYF. The CDR3 DNA follows: TGCGCCAGCAGCCAAGAAGGGTCAGGGACCCAGTACTTC.

The gene calls are TRBV5-6 and TRBJ1-2, with 7 bases fitting TRBD1. Germline lookup yields CDR1 SGHDT and CDR2 YYEEEE. The trim removed 4 bases at V and 0 bases at J, leaving 6 bases unmatched. The length of the CDR3 is 15 residues. Here the CDR3 reads CASSPRQGANYGYTF. The CDR3 DNA reads as TGTGCCAGCAGCCCGCGCCAGGGGGCTAACTATGGCTACACCTTC.

Only one count was recorded for this clone. This sequence joins TRBV28 and TRBJ1-2, with a tentative D call TRBD1 (5 bases). The CDR3 runs to 13 residues. Germline loops: CDR1 MDHEN, CDR2 SYDVKM. V lost 5 bases and J 5 bases, leaving 12 bases between the germline ends. Here the CDR3 DNA reads TGTGCCAGCAGTCTTGGGGCGAGGTATGGCTACACCTTC. This sequence encodes CASSLGARYGYTF.

The chain is built from TRBV2 and TRBJ1-3; 7 nucleotides line up with TRBD1. This CDR3 has 16 amino acids. Germline CDR1 is SNHLY and CDR2 is FYNNEI. The J segment lost 1 base and the V segment lost 4 bases, leaving 7 bases of the junction unmatched. The CDR3 is CASSGQGPPSGNTIYF. CDR3 nucleotide sequence: TGTGCCAGCAGTGGACAGGGCCCACCTTCTGGAAACACCATATATTTT.

The gene calls are TRBV5-4 and TRBJ2-7; D perhaps matches TRBD1 (5 bases). V gave up 0 bases and J gave up 1 base, with 11 bases separating them. This CDR3 region has 15 residues. The germline V gene encodes CDR1 SGHNT and CDR2 YYREEE (reference sequence). This CDR3 reads CASSLDWGRSYEQYF. Written as DNA, the CDR3 is TGTGCCAGCAGCTTGGATTGGGGCAGATCCTACGAGCAGTACTTC.

A single count supports this clone. This chain links TRBV6-5 with TRBJ2-1; 8 bases match TRBD1. The CDR3 contains 15 residues. Germline V gene sequence: CDR1 MNHEY, CDR2 SVGAGI. Unmatched junction bases numbered 3, after V lost 2 bases and J lost 3 bases. DNA for the CDR3: TGTGCCAGCAGTTACCAGGGGGCTAACTACAATGAGCAGTTCTTC. As protein: CASSYQGANYNEQFF.

Details on this clone: This may arise from a read error, as a much more abundant clone is one base away. The rearrangement uses TRBV11-2 and TRBJ1-1, with unresolved D. The CDR3 extends over 13 amino acids. Germline V gene data show CDR1 as SGHAT and CDR2 as FQNNGV. V dropped 2 bases and J dropped 1 base, with 5 bases sitting between them. The CDR3 is CASSLLQNTEAFF. Written as DNA, the CDR3 is TGTGCCAGCAGCTTACTGCAGAACACTGAAGCTTTCTTT.

The chain has TRBV7-2 and TRBJ1-3; 10 bases map to TRBD1. The CDR3 has 14 amino acids. The trim removed 4 bases at V and 8 bases at J, leaving 5 bases unmatched. Per the germline V gene, CDR1 is SGHTA and CDR2 is FQGNSA. CDR3 DNA: TGTGCCAGCAGCTCGGACAGGGGGTTGTACACCATATATTTT. Its translation: CASSSDRGLYTIYF.

The chain recombines TRBV9 with TRBJ2-3; 9 positions agree with TRBD2. This CDR3 has 15 residues. The V gene end was trimmed by 4 bases and the J gene end by 2 bases; junction bases not matched to a gene: 5. Germline lookup yields CDR1 SGDLS and CDR2 YYNGEE. CDR3 coding DNA: TGTGCCAGCAGCCAGGGGACTAGCCTCACAGATACGCAGTATTTT. Translating it yields CASSQGTSLTDTQYF.